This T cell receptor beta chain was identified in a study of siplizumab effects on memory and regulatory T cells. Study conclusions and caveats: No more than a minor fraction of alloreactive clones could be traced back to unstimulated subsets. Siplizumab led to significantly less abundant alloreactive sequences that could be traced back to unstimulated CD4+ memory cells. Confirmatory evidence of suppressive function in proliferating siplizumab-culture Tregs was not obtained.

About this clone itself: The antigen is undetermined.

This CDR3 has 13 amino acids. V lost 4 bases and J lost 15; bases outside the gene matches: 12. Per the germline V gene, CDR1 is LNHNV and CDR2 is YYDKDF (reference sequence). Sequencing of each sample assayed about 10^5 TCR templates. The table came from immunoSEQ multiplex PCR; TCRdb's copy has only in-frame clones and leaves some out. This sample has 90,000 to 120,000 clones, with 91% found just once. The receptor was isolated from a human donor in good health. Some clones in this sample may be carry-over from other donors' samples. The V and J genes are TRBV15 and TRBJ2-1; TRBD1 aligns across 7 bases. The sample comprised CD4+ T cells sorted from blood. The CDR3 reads CATSNTDRPTPFF. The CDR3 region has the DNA TGTGCCACCAGCAATACGGACAGGCCGACACCGTTCTTC.